Following are 31 T cell receptor beta chains from one sample sequenced in a study of a mutant IDH1 vaccine in newly diagnosed glioma. Their recognized antigens are unknown. The time point denotes: week 35, safety follow-up. A 20-mer mutant IDH1 peptide at 300 ug was injected subcutaneously with topical imiquimod. The assay was immunoSEQ multiplex PCR, and TCRdb's table has in-frame clones only and misses some. Among about 55,000 clones listed, around 84% were seen once. Specimen: PBMCs, collected from a glioma patient whose treatment included an IDH1 peptide vaccine. These receptors all come from a woman between 18 and 30 years old with glioma.

The chain uses TRBV4-2 and TRBJ1-1, with 9 bases matching TRBD1. CDR1 and CDR2 (germline): LGHNA, YNFKEQ. Germline trimming cut 3 bases from V and 5 bases from J; bases unmatched to any gene: 10. This CDR3 is 16 amino acids long. CDR3 sequence: CASSQAMGQGGTEAFF. For the CDR3, the DNA is TGTGCCAGCAGCCAGGCTATGGGACAGGGCGGTACTGAAGCTTTCTTT.

This rearrangement joins TRBV18 to TRBJ2-5; weak D call: TRBD1 (6 bases). The CDR3 covers 14 residues. Looked up from germline, CDR1 is KGHSH and CDR2 is LQKENI. Deletions cut 5 bases from V and 6 bases from J, with 16 bases between. The CDR3: CASSVSGDIKTQYF. The DNA for the CDR3 is TGTGCCAGCTCAGTATCCGGGGACATTAAGACCCAGTACTTC.

This chain links TRBV9 with TRBJ2-6; perhaps TRBD2 as D (5 bases). Germline lookup yields CDR1 SGDLS and CDR2 YYNGEE. V was cut by 1 base and J by 4 bases, with 9 bases left in between. The CDR3 is 15 residues long. The CDR3 loop is CASSVPAAGANVLTF. In nucleotides, the CDR3 is TGTGCCAGCAGCGTACCAGCGGCGGGGGCCAACGTCCTGACTTTC.

This chain connects TRBV4-1 to TRBJ1-3, with D unresolved. This CDR3 comprises 17 residues. CDR1 is MGHRA and CDR2 is YSYEKL in the germline V gene. The germline V and J ends were trimmed by 1 base and 0 bases, with 13 bases remaining between them. CDR3 in DNA: TGCGCCAGCAGCCAAGTCGCGGACCGCATCTCTGGAAACACCATATATTTT. It yields the protein CASSQVADRISGNTIYF.

This rearrangement joins TRBV19 to TRBJ1-2; 7 nucleotides align to TRBD1. The J segment lost 4 bases and the V segment lost 7 bases, leaving 15 bases of the junction unmatched. Germline V gene lookup returns CDR1 LNHDA and CDR2 SQIVND (reference sequence). The CDR3 length is 16 residues. Here the CDR3 reads CASTLPDRASSYGYTF. For the CDR3, the DNA is TGTGCCAGTACCCTCCCAGACAGGGCTTCCTCCTATGGCTACACCTTC.

The gene calls are TRBV28 and TRBJ1-5; a weak D match, TRBD1 (6 bases). V was trimmed by 6 bases and J by 7 bases, leaving 13 bases between them. The CDR3 is made up of 13 amino acids. Per the germline V gene, CDR1 is MDHEN and CDR2 is SYDVKM. The CDR3 protein is CASRSQGRQPQHF. CDR3 bases: TGTGCCAGCAGGTCACAGGGAAGACAGCCCCAGCATTTT.

This chain joins TRBV6-5 and TRBJ2-3; D unclear. This CDR3 region has 13 residues. Germline V gives CDR1 MNHEY, CDR2 SVGAGI. Between the trimmed V and J ends, which lost 2 bases and 2 bases, there was a span of 5 bases. This chain's CDR3 is CASSYRSTDTQYF. Written as DNA, the CDR3 is TGTGCCAGCAGTTACAGGTCCACAGATACGCAGTATTTT.

The gene calls are TRBV5-6 and TRBJ1-3; 7 bases match TRBD1. Germline CDR1 SGHDT, CDR2 YYEEEE. The CDR3 runs 14 residues. V dropped 3 bases and J dropped 4; count of bases not matched to a gene: 4. CDR3 sequence reads: CASSSTGTGNTIYF. In DNA, the CDR3 is TGTGCCAGCAGCTCGACAGGGACGGGAAACACCATATATTTT.

The chain carries TRBV27 and TRBJ2-6; no definite D call. V dropped 0 bases and J dropped 4 bases, with 10 bases sitting between them. The CDR3 spans 16 residues. The germline V gene has CDR1 MNHEY and CDR2 SMNVEV (reference sequence). The DNA for the CDR3 is TGTGCCAGCAGTTTATCGGGCGCCTCAGGGGCCAACGTCCTGACTTTC. This codes for CASSLSGASGANVLTF. The complete variable domain, with remaining parts taken from reference TRBV27 and TRBJ2-6, reads EAQVTQNPRYLITVTGKKLTVTCSQNMNHEYMSWYRQDPGLGLRQIYYSMNVEVTDKGDVPEGYKVSRKEKRNFPLILESPSPNQTSLYFCASSLSGASGANVLTFGAGSRLTVL.

This clone occurred once. The chain combines TRBV7-9 with TRBJ2-7, with a weak D call TRBD1 (6 bases). V was shortened by 5 bases and J by 0 bases, with 17 bases between the two germline ends. This CDR3 has 16 amino acids. Per germline, CDR1 SEHNR and CDR2 FQNEAQ (reference sequence). CDR3 bases: TGTGCCAGCAGCATCACGACAGGTCATAGCTCCTACGAGCAGTACTTC. It is translated as CASSITTGHSSYEQYF.

The genes are TRBV6-5 and TRBJ1-1; D remains ambiguous. Germline values: CDR1 MNHEY, CDR2 SVGAGI. V shed 2 bases and J shed 1 base, with 8 bases lying between them. The length of the CDR3 is 14 residues. CDR3 sequence: CASSYPGENTEAFF. As DNA, the CDR3 is TGTGCCAGCAGTTACCCAGGAGAGAACACTGAAGCTTTCTTT.

The J gene is TRBJ1-2, the V gene TRBV5-4; D gene unclear. The germline gives CDR1 SGHNT, CDR2 YYREEE (reference sequence). V lost 3 bases, J lost 3 bases, and 3 bases lay in between. There are 11 residues in the CDR3. CDR3 DNA: TGTGCCAGCAGCTCGGACTATGGCTACACCTTC. Protein: CASSSDYGYTF. Looking up the rest from reference TRBV5-4 and TRBJ1-2 gives the full variable domain: ETGVTQSPTHLIKTRGQQVTLRCSSQSGHNTVSWYQQALGQGPQFIFQYYREEENGRGNFPPRFSGLQFPNYSSELNVNALELDDSALYLCASSSDYGYTFGSGTRLTVV.

The chain has TRBV19 and TRBJ1-5, with D perhaps TRBD1 (6 bases). With 10 bases removed from V and 2 bases from J, the gap between germline ends came to 18 bases. The CDR3 covers 15 residues. Per germline, CDR1 LNHDA and CDR2 SQIVND (reference sequence). The CDR3 coding sequence is TGTGCCACCAATCCGGCGGGGGGCGGCAATCAGCCCCAGCATTTT. Its translation is CATNPAGGGNQPQHF.

DNA for the CDR3: TGTGCCAGTAGTGCCTCCGGGACAGGGGAGTACGAGCAGTACTTC. This translates into CASSASGTGEYEQYF. The rearrangement uses TRBV19 and TRBJ2-7, with 10 bases that match TRBD1. The germline V gene encodes CDR1 LNHDA and CDR2 SQIVND (reference sequence). The ends lost 5 bases at V and 4 bases at J; junction bases unmatched: 8. This CDR3 spans 15 amino acids.

The chain is built from TRBV4-2 and TRBJ2-5; TRBD2 aligns across 9 bases. Germline CDR1 and CDR2: LGHNA and YNFKEQ. J gave up 5 bases and V 0 bases, and 7 bases lay outside the gene matches. This CDR3 spans 16 amino acids. The CDR3 is CASSQEGGGARETQYF. The CDR3 bases are TGTGCCAGCAGCCAAGAGGGCGGGGGGGCGCGGGAGACCCAGTACTTC.

This chain joins TRBV19 and TRBJ2-7, with D perhaps given as TRBD1 or TRBD2 (5 bases each). In germline, CDR1 is LNHDA, CDR2 SQIVND (reference sequence). Trimming shortened V by 11 bases and J by 7 bases, and 24 bases separated the two germline ends. CDR3 length equals 14 residues. CDR3 protein: CAAAPGTSTGEQYF. The CDR3 DNA reads TGTGCCGCGGCCCCGGGGACGTCTACGGGGGAGCAGTACTTC.

This clone was recorded a few times. This rearrangement joins TRBV27 to TRBJ1-1; a weak D match, TRBD1 (5 bases). This CDR3 spans 11 amino acids. Germline CDR1 MNHEY, CDR2 SMNVEV (reference sequence). Deletions cut 5 bases from V and 11 bases from J, with 12 bases between. The CDR3 DNA is TGTGCCAGCAGTACAGGACTAGAGGCTTTCTTT. Residues: CASSTGLEAFF.

The chain combines TRBV19 with TRBJ1-1; a weak D match, TRBD1 (5 bases). Deletions cut 5 bases from V and 1 base from J, with 8 bases between. The CDR3 has 13 amino acids. Germline lookup yields CDR1 LNHDA and CDR2 SQIVND (reference sequence). The DNA of the CDR3 is TGTGCCAGTAGTCAGGGAAAGAACACTGAAGCTTTCTTT. It codes for CASSQGKNTEAFF. The whole variable domain, filled in from reference TRBV19 and TRBJ1-1, reads DGGITQSPKYLFRKEGQNVTLSCEQNLNHDAMYWYRQDPGQGLRLIYYSQIVNDFQKGDIAEGYSVSREKKESFPLTVTSAQKNPTAFYLCASSQGKNTEAFFGQGTRLTVV.

The V call is TRBV19, the J call TRBJ2-1; a possible D gene is TRBD1 (5 bases). Per germline, CDR1 LNHDA and CDR2 SQIVND (reference sequence). The germline V and J ends were trimmed by 0 bases and 15 bases, with 12 bases remaining between them. This CDR3 has 12 residues. CDR3 nucleotides: TGTGCCAGTAGTATAGACAGGGTTCATGCGTTCTTC. This sequence encodes CASSIDRVHAFF.

V usage is TRBV19 and J usage is TRBJ2-1; 10 nucleotides agree with TRBD1. V dropped 5 bases and J dropped 15; count of bases not matched to a gene: 16. The germline CDR1 and CDR2 sequences are LNHDA and SQIVND (reference sequence). The CDR3 has 15 residues. CDR3 sequence (DNA): TGTGCCAGTAGTCCTCGAGACAGGGGGCGTGGGGTGGGGTTCTTC. Its translation: CASSPRDRGRGVGFF.

This clone was seen only a few times. The chain couples TRBV19 to TRBJ1-2; possible D gene TRBD1, 5 bases. The V and J ends lost 9 bases and 2 bases respectively, with 7 bases between them. The CDR3 covers 11 residues. Germline V gives CDR1 LNHDA, CDR2 SQIVND (reference sequence). CDR3: CASAGNYGYTF. The CDR3 bases are TGTGCCAGCGCAGGGAACTATGGCTACACCTTC.

V gene TRBV5-1 combines with J gene TRBJ1-1; a weak D match, TRBD1 (5 bases). Trimming cost V 3 bases and J 5 bases, with 14 bases left between them. CDR1 and CDR2 from the germline V gene are SGHRS and YFSETQ. This CDR3 contains 14 residues. The CDR3 protein is CASSSQGGGTEAFF. The CDR3, as DNA: TGCGCCAGCAGCTCCCAAGGCGGGGGTACTGAAGCTTTCTTT.

The chain has TRBV5-6 and TRBJ1-2; no reliable D call. In germline, CDR1 is SGHDT, CDR2 YYEEEE. Trimming removed 2 bases from V and 7 bases from J, with 6 bases in between. The CDR3 has 11 residues. Here the CDR3 reads CASSFGVGYTF. DNA for the CDR3: TGTGCCAGCAGCTTCGGGGTTGGCTACACCTTC.

The chain has TRBV5-1 and TRBJ1-1; 8 bases line up with TRBD1. Per the germline V gene, CDR1 is SGHRS and CDR2 is YFSETQ. This CDR3 comprises 15 residues. V shed 5 bases and J 3 bases; nucleotides not matched to a gene: 9. The DNA for the CDR3 is TGCGCCAGCAGTCTCGGACAGGGTTTGGACACTGAAGCTTTCTTT. Translated: CASSLGQGLDTEAFF.

This clone was detected only a few times. The junction departs from the called germline gene at one end, perhaps through a read error. The chain recombines TRBV10-3 with TRBJ1-4; possibly TRBD1 for D (5 bases). The germline V gene has CDR1 ENHRY and CDR2 SYGVKD. The CDR3 has 12 amino acids. Written as DNA, the CDR3 is TGTGCAATCAAAGGGGAGAATGAAAAACTGTTTTTT. Translating gives CAIKGENEKLFF.

CDR3 nucleotide sequence: TGTGCTTCGGACAGGGGGTACACTGAAGCTTTCTTT. Translated, it gives CASDRGYTEAFF. The J gene is TRBJ1-1, the V gene TRBV6-6; 10 nucleotides align to TRBD1. The CDR3 runs 12 residues. Germline V lookup: CDR1 MNHNY, CDR2 SVGAGI (reference sequence).

The chain uses TRBV7-8 and TRBJ1-5, with 8 bases identical to TRBD1. The CDR3 has 17 amino acids. Per the germline V gene, CDR1 is SGHVS and CDR2 is FQNEAQ. Trimming cost V 1 base and J 2 bases; bases outside gene matches: 7. The CDR3 bases are TGTGCCAGCAGCTTAGTCGGCAGGGGGCTGCGCAATCAGCCCCAGCATTTT. This codes for CASSLVGRGLRNQPQHF.

V gene TRBV27 combines with J gene TRBJ2-1; no clear D gene. Trimming took 4 bases from V and 3 from J, leaving 10 bases between them. Per germline, CDR1 MNHEY and CDR2 SMNVEV (reference sequence). There are 14 residues in the CDR3. CDR3 DNA: TGTGCCAGCAGTTCCGGCTTACTCTACAATGAGCAGTTCTTC. Translating it yields CASSSGLLYNEQFF.

In its sample, this clone was seen once. This chain uses TRBV5-1 with TRBJ2-7, with 8 positions matching TRBD2. The V and J ends lost 5 bases and 2 bases, in that order; junction bases with no gene match: 9. This CDR3 region has 15 residues. Germline assignment: CDR1 SGHRS and CDR2 YFSETQ. The CDR3 here is CASRASGSDTYEQYF. DNA of the CDR3: TGCGCCAGCAGGGCCAGCGGGAGTGATACCTACGAGCAGTACTTC.

The chain recombines TRBV9 with TRBJ1-2; 9 nucleotides agree with TRBD1. This CDR3 has 17 amino acids. V lost 3 bases and J lost 6; bases outside the gene matches: 15. Germline assignment: CDR1 SGDLS and CDR2 YYNGEE. The CDR3 spells CASSAEGQGRFGDGYTF. The DNA of the CDR3 is TGTGCCAGCAGCGCGGAAGGACAGGGGAGATTTGGTGATGGCTACACCTTC.

The chain recombines TRBV27 with TRBJ2-6; D unresolved. V was pared by 3 bases and J by 5 bases, with 11 bases between. CDR3 length: 15 amino acids. CDR1 and CDR2 (germline): MNHEY, SMNVEV (reference sequence). The CDR3 sequence is CASSLLPLRANVLTF. CDR3 coding DNA: TGTGCCAGCAGTTTGCTACCTTTGAGGGCCAACGTCCTGACTTTC.